This T cell receptor (beta chain) was observed in a study of blood T cells in healthy people across ages. The CDR3 has 17 amino acids. The germline V gene encodes CDR1 DFQATT and CDR2 SNEGSKA (reference sequence). V dropped 0 bases and J dropped 4; count of bases not matched to a gene: 13. A sample-barcoded 5' primer and a J-beta primer mix were used in a second PCR of roughly 6 to 12 cycles. From the 5' RACE reads, TCRdb called clonotypes with MiXCR, one entry per CDR3 protein. The sample holds 1.5 million to 2 million distinct CDR3 sequences, around 48% seen once. This clonotype showed up just a few times.

V is TRBV20-1 and J is TRBJ2-3; TRBD2 aligns across 7 bases. The sample taken for sequencing was blood. The source is a middle-aged woman in good health. The CDR3 region has the DNA TGCAGTGCTAGAGAGCCGACTAGCCGTCCTCGGGCAGATACGCAGTATTTT. It is translated as CSAREPTSRPRADTQYF.